This T cell receptor (beta chain) was sequenced for a study of blood T cell repertoires in COVID-19. Background on the study: COVID-19 samples from acute and convalescent phases originated in the United States, Italy and Spain.

Profiling relied on immunoSEQ multiplex PCR, and the TCRdb table lists in-frame clones only, not all of them. The data show over 100,000 clones, about four fifths seen once. This CDR3 is built from 18 residues. Germline CDR1 reads LNHNV; CDR2 reads YYDKDF (reference sequence). V shed 3 bases and J shed 1 base, with 21 bases lying between them. This clonotype was obtained from a human donor in a cohort sampled during active COVID-19. Source material: peripheral blood. The chain links TRBV15 to TRBJ1-2, with D possibly being TRBD1 (6 bases). Written as DNA, the CDR3 is TGTGCCACCAGCAGCGCCCGGTTTTCGGGCAGGGGTAACTATGGCTACACCTTC. It specifies CATSSARFSGRGNYGYTF.